Reported below is one T cell receptor (beta chain). Its matching antigen is unknown. From germline, CDR1 is MNHEY and CDR2 SVGAGI. J was trimmed by 0 bases and V by 0 bases; bases with no gene match: 10. This CDR3 comprises 18 residues. The sample belongs to a study of early T cells in non-severe SARS-CoV-2 infection. Overall study results and limits: VDJdb matching, biased toward anti-spike CD8 responses, missed private and CD4 specificities.

TCRdb reprocessed the 5' RACE reads with MiXCR, giving one entry per CDR3 protein. The sample lists about 28,000 distinct CDR3 sequences, 4.6% occurring once. The source of this sequence is an adult who was a healthcare worker with PCR-confirmed SARS-CoV-2 infection or an uninfected control (not recorded which). The material was whole blood, obtained at baseline. The rearrangement joins TRBV6-5 to TRBJ2-7; 8 bases align to TRBD1. In DNA, the CDR3 is TGTGCCAGCAGTTACTCCCGACCGGGACAGGATTTCTCCTACGAGCAGTACTTC. Translating it yields CASSYSRPGQDFSYEQYF.